This TCR beta chain originates from a study of shared T cell receptors in the human thymus. Profiled with immunoSEQ multiplex PCR; TCRdb holds only in-frame clones, not every one. The sample carries roughly 560,000 clones, about 84% recorded once. This CDR3 is 18 amino acids long. With 1 base clipped from V and 4 bases from J, the junction kept 13 bases outside the gene matches. CDR1 LGHNA and CDR2 YSLEER come from the germline V gene. The sample was also reused in another study, on human thymus T cells. This second study notes: The thymus was resected at corrective cardiac surgery. Across thymic and blood repertoires, the usage of V and J genes appeared to be biased. Related studies noted strongly shared thymic repertoires across unrelated people.

The J gene is TRBJ2-3, the V gene TRBV4-3; 8 bases map to TRBD2. Sequenced material: thymocytes. The sequence was collected from a boy in the first two years of life with a congenital heart defect. CDR3 sequence: CASSQGAGTSGSADTQYF. The CDR3 DNA is TGCGCCAGCAGCCAAGGGGCCGGGACTAGTGGGTCCGCAGATACGCAGTATTTT.